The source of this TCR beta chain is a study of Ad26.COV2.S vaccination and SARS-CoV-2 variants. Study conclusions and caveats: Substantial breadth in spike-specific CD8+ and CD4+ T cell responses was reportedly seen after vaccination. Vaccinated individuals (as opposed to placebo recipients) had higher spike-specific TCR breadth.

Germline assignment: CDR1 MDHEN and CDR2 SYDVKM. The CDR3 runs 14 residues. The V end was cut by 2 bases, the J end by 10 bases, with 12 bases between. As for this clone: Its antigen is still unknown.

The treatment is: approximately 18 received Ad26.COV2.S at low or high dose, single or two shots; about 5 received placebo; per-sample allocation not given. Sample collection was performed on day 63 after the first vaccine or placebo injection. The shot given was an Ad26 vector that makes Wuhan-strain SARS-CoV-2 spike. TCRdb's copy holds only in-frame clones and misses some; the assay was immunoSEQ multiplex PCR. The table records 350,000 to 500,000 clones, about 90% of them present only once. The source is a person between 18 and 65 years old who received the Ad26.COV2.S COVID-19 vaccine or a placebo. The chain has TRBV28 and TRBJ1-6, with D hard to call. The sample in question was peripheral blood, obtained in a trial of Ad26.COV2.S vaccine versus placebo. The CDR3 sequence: CASSLILRSSPLHF. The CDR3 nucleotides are TGTGCCAGCAGTTTAATTTTGAGGTCCTCACCCCTCCACTTT.